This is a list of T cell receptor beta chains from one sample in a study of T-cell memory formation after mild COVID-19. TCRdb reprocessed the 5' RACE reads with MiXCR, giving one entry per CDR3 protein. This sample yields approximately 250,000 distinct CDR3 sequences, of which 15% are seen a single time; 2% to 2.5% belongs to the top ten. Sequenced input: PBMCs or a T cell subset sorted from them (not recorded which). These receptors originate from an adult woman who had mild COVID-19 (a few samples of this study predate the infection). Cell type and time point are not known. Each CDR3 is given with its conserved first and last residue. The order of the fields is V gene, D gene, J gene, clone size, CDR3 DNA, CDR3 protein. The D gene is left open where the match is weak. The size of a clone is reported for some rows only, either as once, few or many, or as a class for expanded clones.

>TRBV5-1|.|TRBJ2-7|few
TGCGCCAGCAGCCCGGCCCTACCAGGGTCCTACGAGCAGTACTTC
CASSPALPGSYEQYF
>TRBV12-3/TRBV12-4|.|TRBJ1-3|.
TGTGCCAGCAGATCGGACAGCAGGGGAAACACCATATATTTT
CASRSDSRGNTIYF
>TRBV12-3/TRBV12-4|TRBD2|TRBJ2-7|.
TGTGCCAGCAGTTCTAGGACTAGCGGGATCACAACTGGAACGGACGAGCAGTACTTC
CASSSRTSGITTGTDEQYF
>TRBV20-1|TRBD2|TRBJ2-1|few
TGCAGTGCTAGAGCCCTAGCGGGGAGTGGGGGGCAGTTCTTC
CSARALAGSGGQFF
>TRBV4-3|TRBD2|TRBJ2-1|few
TGCGCCAGCAGCCAGGCCATGGGCGGGAGTACGAATGAGCAGTTCTTC
CASSQAMGGSTNEQFF
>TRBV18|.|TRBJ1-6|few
TGTGCCAGCTCATCCGGGGCGGCTTCACCCCTCCACTTT
CASSSGAASPLHF
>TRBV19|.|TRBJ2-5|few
TGTGCCAGTAGCTCCGCGGAGGGGGAGACCCAGTACTTC
CASSSAEGETQYF
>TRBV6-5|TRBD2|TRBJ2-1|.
TGTGCCAGCAGTCGGACTAGCGGCTCCTACAATGAGCAGTTCTTC
CASSRTSGSYNEQFF
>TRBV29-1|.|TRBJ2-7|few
TGCAGCGTTCTCCGGTGGACAGATTCCTACGAGCAGTACTTC
CSVLRWTDSYEQYF
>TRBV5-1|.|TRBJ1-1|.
TGCGCCAGCAGCCGTGACCTGGGGACTGAAGCTTTCTTT
CASSRDLGTEAFF
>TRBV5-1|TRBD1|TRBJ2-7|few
TGCGCCAGCAGAGAACAGGGGGGCCTCTACGAGCAGTACTTC
CASREQGGLYEQYF
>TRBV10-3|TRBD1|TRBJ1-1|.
TGTGCCATCAGTTTACAGGGGGACACTGAAGCTTTCTTT
CAISLQGDTEAFF
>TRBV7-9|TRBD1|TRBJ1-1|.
TGTGCCAGCAGCTTAGACAGGGGGCGACACACTGAAGCTTTCTTT
CASSLDRGRHTEAFF
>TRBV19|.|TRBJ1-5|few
TGTGCCAGTAGTATAAGTTATGGCCAGCCCCAGCATTTT
CASSISYGQPQHF
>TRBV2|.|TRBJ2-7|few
TGTGCCAGCAGTATCACAGGGAGCACCTACGAGCAGTACTTC
CASSITGSTYEQYF
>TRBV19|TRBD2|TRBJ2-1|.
TGTGCCAGTAGTCTCTCCGTGGGACTAGAAGGCTACAATGAGCAGTTCTTC
CASSLSVGLEGYNEQFF
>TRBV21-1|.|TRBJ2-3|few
TGTGCCAGCAGCAAAGGAATGTGGTGGGACACAGATACGCAGTATTTT
CASSKGMWWDTDTQYF
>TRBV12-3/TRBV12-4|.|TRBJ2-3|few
TGTGCCAGCAGTTTAGGGAGCAGGGCAGATACGCAGTATTTT
CASSLGSRADTQYF
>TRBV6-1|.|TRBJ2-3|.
TGTGCCAGCAGTCCACGTGGATGGAGCGGAGCGAGCACAGATACGCAGTATTTT
CASSPRGWSGASTDTQYF
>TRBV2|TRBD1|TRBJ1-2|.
TGTGCCAGCAGTGTGGGGACAGGGAAGGGCTACACCTTC
CASSVGTGKGYTF
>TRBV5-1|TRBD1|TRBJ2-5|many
TGCGCCAGCAGCTTCGGGACAGGGGGAGAGACCCAGTACTTC
CASSFGTGGETQYF
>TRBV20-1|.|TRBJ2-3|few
TGCAGTGCTCCGATAAACGGCCCAGATACGCAGTATTTT
CSAPINGPDTQYF
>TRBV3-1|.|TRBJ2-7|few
TGTGCCAGCAGCCAAGATTGGGGCGAGCAGTACTTC
CASSQDWGEQYF
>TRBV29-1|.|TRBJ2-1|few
TGCAGCGTTCTGGCTTACTCAAACAATGAGCAGTTCTTC
CSVLAYSNNEQFF
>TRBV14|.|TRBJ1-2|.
TGTGCCAGCAGCCAAGAAAGGGCACGCTACACCTTC
CASSQERARYTF
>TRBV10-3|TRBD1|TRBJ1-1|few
TGTGCCATCAGCACAGGGACAGGGAGGGGCACTGAAGCTTTCTTT
CAISTGTGRGTEAFF
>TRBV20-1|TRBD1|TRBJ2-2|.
TGCAGTGCGCGGTTGGGACAGACGAACACCGGGGAGCTGTTTTTT
CSARLGQTNTGELFF
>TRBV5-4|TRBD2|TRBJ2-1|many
TGTGCCAGCAGCTTGGCGGCGAGCGGGAGGGCCATTGAGCAGTTCTTC
CASSLAASGRAIEQFF
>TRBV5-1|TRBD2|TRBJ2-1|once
TGCGCCAGCAGCACGCCACTCGGGGGGGGCAATGAGCAGTTCTTC
CASSTPLGGGNEQFF
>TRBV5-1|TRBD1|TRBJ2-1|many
TGCGCCAGCAGCTCAGACAGGGTAATCAATGAGCAGTTCTTC
CASSSDRVINEQFF
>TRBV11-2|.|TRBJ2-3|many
TGTGCCAGCAACCCCAATTCCAGACCCACAGATACGCAGTATTTT
CASNPNSRPTDTQYF
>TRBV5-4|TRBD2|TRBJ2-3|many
TGTGCCAGCAGCTTAAGCGGGGGGGGCACAGATACGCAGTATTTT
CASSLSGGGTDTQYF
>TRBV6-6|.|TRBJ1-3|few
TGTGCCAGCAGTTACTCGTATCAAGGGCAGGGCCGCTCTGGAAACACCATATATTTT
CASSYSYQGQGRSGNTIYF
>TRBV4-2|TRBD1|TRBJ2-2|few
TGTGCCAGCAGCCATACAGGGGGAACCCCCGGGGAGCTGTTTTTT
CASSHTGGTPGELFF
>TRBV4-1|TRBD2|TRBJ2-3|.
TGCGCCAGTCGTAGGCCGGGACTAGCGGGGGGCCCAAGCACAGATACGCAGTATTTT
CASRRPGLAGGPSTDTQYF